This is a list of T cell receptor beta chains from one sample in a study of chemoradiotherapy in HPV16-positive cancers. Assay used: immunoSEQ multiplex PCR; TCRdb lists only in-frame clones, some missing. The top ten hold 4% to 5% of the sample, which has about 68,000 clones, about nine tenths seen once. The source was blood, collected from a patient who underwent chemoradiotherapy. All receptors derive from a human donor with HPV-associated anogenital cancer. The CDR3 runs from the conserved cysteine through the conserved F or W. The D gene is left open where the match is weak.

V	D	J	CDR3	DNA
TRBV7-9	NA	TRBJ1-1	CASSLIGGENTEAFF	TGTGCCAGCAGCTTAATCGGGGGGGAGAACACTGAAGCTTTCTTT
TRBV6-1	NA	TRBJ2-2	CASSVHRDLNTGELFF	TGTGCCAGCAGTGTCCACCGGGACCTGAACACCGGGGAGCTGTTTTTT
TRBV6-4	TRBD1	TRBJ1-1	CASSNRGGLNTEAFF	TGTGCCAGCAGTAACAGGGGAGGGTTGAACACTGAAGCTTTCTTT
TRBV10-1	NA	TRBJ1-1	CASSDGRTGTEAFF	TGCGCCAGCAGTGACGGAAGGACGGGTACTGAAGCTTTCTTT
TRBV5-4	TRBD1	TRBJ1-1	CASSLGGQANTEAFF	TGTGCCAGCAGCTTGGGAGGACAGGCGAACACTGAAGCTTTCTTT
TRBV6-5	NA	TRBJ2-1	CASSSQGGTSTDEQFF	TGTGCCAGCAGTTCACAGGGGGGGACTAGCACGGATGAGCAGTTCTTC
TRBV5-1	NA	TRBJ2-7	CASSFAPGDYEQYF	TGCGCCAGCAGCTTCGCCCCAGGAGATTACGAGCAGTACTTC
TRBV28	TRBD1	TRBJ1-2	CASSFTNEGQRYGYTF	TGTGCCAGCAGTTTCACAAACGAGGGACAGCGTTATGGCTACACCTTC
TRBV19	NA	TRBJ2-3	CASSKLDTQYF	TGTGCCAGTAGCAAACTAGATACGCAGTATTTT
TRBV19	TRBD1	TRBJ2-7	CASRQDRGAYEQYF	TGTGCCAGTAGGCAGGACAGGGGGGCCTACGAGCAGTACTTC